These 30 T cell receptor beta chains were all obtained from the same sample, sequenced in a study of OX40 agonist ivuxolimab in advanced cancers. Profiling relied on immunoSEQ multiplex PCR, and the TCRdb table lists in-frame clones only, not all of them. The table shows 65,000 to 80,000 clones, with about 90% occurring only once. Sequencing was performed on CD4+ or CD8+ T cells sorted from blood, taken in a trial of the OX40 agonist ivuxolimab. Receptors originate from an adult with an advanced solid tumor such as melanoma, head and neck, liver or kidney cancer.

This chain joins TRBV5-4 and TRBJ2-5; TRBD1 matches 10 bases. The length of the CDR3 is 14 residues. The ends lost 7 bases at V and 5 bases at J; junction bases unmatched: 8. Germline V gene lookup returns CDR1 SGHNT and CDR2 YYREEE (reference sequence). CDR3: CASSPDRGRETQYF. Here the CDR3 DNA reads TGTGCCAGCTCACCCGACAGGGGGCGCGAGACCCAGTACTTC.

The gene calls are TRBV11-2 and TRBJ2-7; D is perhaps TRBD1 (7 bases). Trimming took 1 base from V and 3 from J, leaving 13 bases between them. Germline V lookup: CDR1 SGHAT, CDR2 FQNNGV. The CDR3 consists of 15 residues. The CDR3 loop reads CASSLGSGGIYEQYF. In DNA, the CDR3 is TGTGCCAGCAGCTTAGGATCAGGGGGGATCTACGAGCAGTACTTC.

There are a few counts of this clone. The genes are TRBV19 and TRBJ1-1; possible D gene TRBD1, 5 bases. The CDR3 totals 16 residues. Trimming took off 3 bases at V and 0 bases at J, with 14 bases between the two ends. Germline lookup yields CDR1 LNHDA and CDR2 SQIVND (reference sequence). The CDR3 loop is CASSIVSGSVNTEAFF. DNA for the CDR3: TGTGCCAGTAGTATCGTCTCAGGGTCTGTGAACACTGAAGCTTTCTTT.

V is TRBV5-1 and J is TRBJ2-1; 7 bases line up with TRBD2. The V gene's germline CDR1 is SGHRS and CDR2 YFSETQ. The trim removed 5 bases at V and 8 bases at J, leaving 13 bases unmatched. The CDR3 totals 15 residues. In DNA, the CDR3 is TGCGCCAGCAGGGAAGGTAGACTAGCTAGCGATGAGCAGTTCTTC. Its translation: CASREGRLASDEQFF.

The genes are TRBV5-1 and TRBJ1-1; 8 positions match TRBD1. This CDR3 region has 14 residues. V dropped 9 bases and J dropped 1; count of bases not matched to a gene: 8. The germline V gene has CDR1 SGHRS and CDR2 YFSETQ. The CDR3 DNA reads TGCGCCACCTCGTCTGGGACAGGGAACACTGAAGCTTTCTTT. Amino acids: CATSSGTGNTEAFF.

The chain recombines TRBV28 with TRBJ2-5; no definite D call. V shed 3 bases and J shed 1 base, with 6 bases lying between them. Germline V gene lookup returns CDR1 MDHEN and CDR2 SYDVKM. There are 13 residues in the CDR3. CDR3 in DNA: TGTGCCAGCAGTTTTATTAGCCAAGAGACCCAGTACTTC. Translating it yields CASSFISQETQYF.

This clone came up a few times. CDR3 protein: CSALQETGANVLTF. The CDR3 nucleotides are TGCAGCGCTCTTCAGGAGACTGGGGCCAACGTCCTGACTTTC. The chain combines TRBV29-1 with TRBJ2-6; D gene uncertain. Trimming pared 7 bases from V and 2 bases from J, leaving 12 bases between. The CDR3 contains 14 residues. Germline V lookup: CDR1 SQVTM, CDR2 ANQGSEA.

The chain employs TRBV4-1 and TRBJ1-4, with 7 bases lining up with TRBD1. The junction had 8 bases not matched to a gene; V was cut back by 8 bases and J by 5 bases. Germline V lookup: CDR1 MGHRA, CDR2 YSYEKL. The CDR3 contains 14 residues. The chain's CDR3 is CASSPPGQNEKLFF. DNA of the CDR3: TGCGCCAGCTCTCCCCCGGGACAGAATGAAAAACTGTTTTTT.

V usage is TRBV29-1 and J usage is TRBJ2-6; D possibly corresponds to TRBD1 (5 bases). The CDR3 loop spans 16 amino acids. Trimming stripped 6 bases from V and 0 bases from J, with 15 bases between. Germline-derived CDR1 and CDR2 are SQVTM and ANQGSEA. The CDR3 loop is CSVGRTTSSGANVLTF. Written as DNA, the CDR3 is TGCAGCGTAGGAAGGACAACGAGCTCTGGGGCCAACGTCCTGACTTTC.

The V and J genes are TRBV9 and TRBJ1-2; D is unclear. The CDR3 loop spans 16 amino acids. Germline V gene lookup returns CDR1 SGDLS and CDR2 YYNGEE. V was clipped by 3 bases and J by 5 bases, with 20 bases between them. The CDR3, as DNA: TGTGCCAGCAGCGCTACCTCGATGGTGGCAGCTTATGGCTACACCTTC. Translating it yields CASSATSMVAAYGYTF.

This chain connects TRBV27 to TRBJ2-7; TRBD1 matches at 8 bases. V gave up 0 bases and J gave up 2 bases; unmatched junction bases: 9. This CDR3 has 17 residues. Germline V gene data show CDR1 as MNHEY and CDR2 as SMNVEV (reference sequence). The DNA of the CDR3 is TGTGCCAGCAGTTTATCGTCCCGGACAGGGCTAACCTACGAGCAGTACTTC. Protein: CASSLSSRTGLTYEQYF.

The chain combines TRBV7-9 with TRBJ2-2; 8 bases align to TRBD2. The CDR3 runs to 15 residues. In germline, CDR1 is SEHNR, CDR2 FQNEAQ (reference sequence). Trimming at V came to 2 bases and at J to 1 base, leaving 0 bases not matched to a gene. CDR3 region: CASSLSGGNTGELFF. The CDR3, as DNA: TGTGCCAGCAGCTTAAGCGGGGGGAACACCGGGGAGCTGTTTTTT.

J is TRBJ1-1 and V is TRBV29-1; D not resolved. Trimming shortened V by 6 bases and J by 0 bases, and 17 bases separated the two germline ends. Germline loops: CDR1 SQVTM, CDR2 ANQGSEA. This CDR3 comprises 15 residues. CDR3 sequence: CSVHHRLRMNTEAFF. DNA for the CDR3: TGCAGCGTCCATCATAGGTTACGGATGAACACTGAAGCTTTCTTT.

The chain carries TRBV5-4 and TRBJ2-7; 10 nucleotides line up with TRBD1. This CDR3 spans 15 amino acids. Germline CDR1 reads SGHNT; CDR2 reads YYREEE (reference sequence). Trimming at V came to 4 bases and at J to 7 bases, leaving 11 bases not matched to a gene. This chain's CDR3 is CASSPGQGVVYEQYF. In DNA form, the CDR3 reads TGTGCCAGCAGCCCCGGACAGGGGGTTGTTTATGAGCAGTACTTC.

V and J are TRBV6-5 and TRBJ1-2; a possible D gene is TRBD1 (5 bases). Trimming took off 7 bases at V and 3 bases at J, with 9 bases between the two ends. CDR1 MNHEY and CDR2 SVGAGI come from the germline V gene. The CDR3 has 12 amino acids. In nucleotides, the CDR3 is TGTGCCAGCAATCAGGGCCACTATGGCTACACCTTC. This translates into CASNQGHYGYTF.

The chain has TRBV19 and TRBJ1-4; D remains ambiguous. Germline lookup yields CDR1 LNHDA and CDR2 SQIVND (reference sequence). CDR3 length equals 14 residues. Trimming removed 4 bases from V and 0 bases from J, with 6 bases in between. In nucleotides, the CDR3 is TGTGCCAGTAGTAACCTGCCAACTAATGAAAAACTGTTTTTT. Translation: CASSNLPTNEKLFF.

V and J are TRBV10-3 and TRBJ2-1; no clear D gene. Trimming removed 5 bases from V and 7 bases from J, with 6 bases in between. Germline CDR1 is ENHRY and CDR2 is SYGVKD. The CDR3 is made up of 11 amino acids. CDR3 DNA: TGTGCCATCAGTAATCTGAATGAGCAGTTCTTC. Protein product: CAISNLNEQFF.

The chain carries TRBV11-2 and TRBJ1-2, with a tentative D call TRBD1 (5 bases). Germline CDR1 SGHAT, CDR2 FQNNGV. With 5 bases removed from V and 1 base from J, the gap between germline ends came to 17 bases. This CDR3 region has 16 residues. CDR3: CASSPMAGTNNYGYTF. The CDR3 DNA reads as TGTGCCAGCAGCCCCATGGCCGGGACCAATAACTATGGCTACACCTTC.

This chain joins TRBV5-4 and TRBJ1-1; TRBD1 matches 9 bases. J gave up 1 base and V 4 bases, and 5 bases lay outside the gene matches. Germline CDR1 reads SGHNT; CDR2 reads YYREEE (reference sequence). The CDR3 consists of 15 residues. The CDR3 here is CASSSTDRGNTEAFF. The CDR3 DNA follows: TGTGCCAGCAGCAGTACGGACAGGGGGAACACTGAAGCTTTCTTT. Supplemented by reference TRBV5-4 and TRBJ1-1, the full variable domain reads ETGVTQSPTHLIKTRGQQVTLRCSSQSGHNTVSWYQQALGQGPQFIFQYYREEENGRGNFPPRFSGLQFPNYSSELNVNALELDDSALYLCASSSTDRGNTEAFFGQGTRLTVV.

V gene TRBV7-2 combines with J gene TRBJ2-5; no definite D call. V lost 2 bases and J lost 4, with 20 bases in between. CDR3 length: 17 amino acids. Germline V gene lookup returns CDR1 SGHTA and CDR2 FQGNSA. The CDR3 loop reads CASSLSTALGPGETQYF. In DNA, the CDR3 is TGTGCCAGCAGCTTATCTACAGCCCTCGGCCCAGGAGAGACCCAGTACTTC.

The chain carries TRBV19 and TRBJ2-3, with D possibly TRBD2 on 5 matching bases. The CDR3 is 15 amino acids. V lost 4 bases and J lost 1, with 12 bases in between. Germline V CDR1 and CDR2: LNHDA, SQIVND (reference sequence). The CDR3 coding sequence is TGTGCCAGTAGTAGCGGGCTAGGAGGCACAGATACGCAGTATTTT. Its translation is CASSSGLGGTDTQYF.

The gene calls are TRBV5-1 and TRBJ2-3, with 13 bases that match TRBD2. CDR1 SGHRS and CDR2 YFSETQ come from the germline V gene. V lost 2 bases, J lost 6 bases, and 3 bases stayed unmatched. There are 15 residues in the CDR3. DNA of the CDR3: TGCGCCAGCAGCTTAAGGACTAGCGGGAGTGATACGCAGTATTTT. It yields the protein CASSLRTSGSDTQYF.

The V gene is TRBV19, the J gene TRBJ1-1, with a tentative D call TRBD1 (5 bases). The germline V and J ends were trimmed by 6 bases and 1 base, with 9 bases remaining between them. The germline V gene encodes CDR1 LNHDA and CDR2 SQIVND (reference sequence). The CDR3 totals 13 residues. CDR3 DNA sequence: TGTGCCAGTAGGGAGACAGCGAACACTGAAGCTTTCTTT. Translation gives CASRETANTEAFF.

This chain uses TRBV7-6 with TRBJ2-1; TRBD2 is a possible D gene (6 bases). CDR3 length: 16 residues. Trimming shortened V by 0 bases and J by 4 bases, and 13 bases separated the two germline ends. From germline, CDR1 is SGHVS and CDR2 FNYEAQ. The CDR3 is CASSLAGSGPYNEQFF. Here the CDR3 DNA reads TGTGCCAGCAGCTTAGCGGGCAGCGGGCCTTACAATGAGCAGTTCTTC.

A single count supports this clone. Written as DNA, the CDR3 is TGTGCCAGTAGTTCCTGGTACCAAGAGACCCAGTACTTC. This gives the protein CASSSWYQETQYF. V is TRBV19 and J is TRBJ2-5, with D unresolved. Germline CDR1 LNHDA, CDR2 SQIVND (reference sequence). V was trimmed by 5 bases and J by 0 bases, leaving 7 bases between them. The CDR3 has 13 amino acids.

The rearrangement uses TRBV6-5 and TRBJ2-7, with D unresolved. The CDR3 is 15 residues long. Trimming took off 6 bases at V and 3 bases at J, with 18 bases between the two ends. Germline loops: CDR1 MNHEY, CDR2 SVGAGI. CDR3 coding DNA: TGTGCCAGCAGGATTAACGCGCCAAGCCTCTACGAGCAGTACTTC. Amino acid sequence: CASRINAPSLYEQYF.

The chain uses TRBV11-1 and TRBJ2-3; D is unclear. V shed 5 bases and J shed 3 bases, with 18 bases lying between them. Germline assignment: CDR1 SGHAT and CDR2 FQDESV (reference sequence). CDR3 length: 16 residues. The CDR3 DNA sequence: TGTGCCAGCAGCCAACAAGCTAGGTCTGGAACAGATACGCAGTATTTT. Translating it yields CASSQQARSGTDTQYF.

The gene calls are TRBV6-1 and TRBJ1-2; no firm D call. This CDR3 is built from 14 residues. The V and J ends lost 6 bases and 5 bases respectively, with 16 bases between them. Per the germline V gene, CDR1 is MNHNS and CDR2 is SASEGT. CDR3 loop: CASRAVAFPYGYTF. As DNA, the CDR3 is TGTGCCAGCAGGGCGGTAGCGTTTCCGTATGGCTACACCTTC.

The CDR3 DNA reads as TGTGCCAGTAGTATCCCCACAGGAGGGACCCGTAACTATGGCTACACCTTC. Protein: CASSIPTGGTRNYGYTF. V and J are TRBV19 and TRBJ1-2, with D tentatively TRBD1 (5 bases). V lost 3 bases to trimming and J lost 1 base, with 18 bases between them. The germline CDR1 and CDR2 sequences are LNHDA and SQIVND (reference sequence). The CDR3 runs to 17 residues. The entire variable domain, with the rest obtained from reference TRBV19 and TRBJ1-2, is as follows: DGGITQSPKYLFRKEGQNVTLSCEQNLNHDAMYWYRQDPGQGLRLIYYSQIVNDFQKGDIAEGYSVSREKKESFPLTVTSAQKNPTAFYLCASSIPTGGTRNYGYTFGSGTRLTVV.

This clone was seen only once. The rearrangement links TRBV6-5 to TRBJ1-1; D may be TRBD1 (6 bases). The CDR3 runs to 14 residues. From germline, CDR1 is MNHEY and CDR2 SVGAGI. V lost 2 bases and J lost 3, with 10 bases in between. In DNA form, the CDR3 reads TGTGCCAGCAGTTACCGCCCAGGGGACACTGAAGCTTTCTTT. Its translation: CASSYRPGDTEAFF.